This TCR beta chain was obtained from a study of blood T cell repertoires in COVID-19. Authors' processing steps: Reference gene primers were amplified, and this amplification served to estimate nucleated cell counts. The method was immunoSEQ multiplex PCR; TCRdb's version includes in-frame clones alone and lacks a portion of them. V and J calls and clone size are given by that table; D and trimming were obtained from the DNA. This table has about 200,000 clones, roughly 86% appearing once. Material: peripheral blood. The clonotype was recovered from a woman aged 40 to 49 with acute or convalescent COVID-19.

In nucleotides, the CDR3 is TGCAGCGTTGAAAGCAGCAAGGGGGTTCACAATGAGCAGTTCTTC. Translating it yields CSVESSKGVHNEQFF. The chain couples TRBV29-1 to TRBJ2-1; D possibly corresponds to TRBD1 (6 bases). CDR3 length: 15 amino acids. Germline CDR1 is SQVTM and CDR2 is ANQGSEA. Trimming cost V 2 bases and J 5 bases, with 16 bases left between them.